These 17 T cell receptor beta chains came from one sample sequenced in a study of control samples from healthy donors and cancer patients (TCRdb year 2020). Receptors were amplified or captured by the immunoSEQ multiplex PCR assay. In its TCRdb copy, this immuneACCESS table keeps in-frame sequences only and misses some clones. Where compared with another copy, unresolved V genes explain less than half of these, and the others have no known cause. The sample data list 200,000 to 250,000 clones, and just under 95% of these were observed just once. The ten largest clones capture less than 1.6% of the sample. Sample: blood. The receptor source for this set is a man aged 50 to 60 in good health.

The rearrangement joins TRBV10-2 to TRBJ1-2; D perhaps matches TRBD1 (5 bases). The V and J ends lost 5 bases and 7 bases respectively, with 17 bases between them. The germline gives CDR1 WSHSY, CDR2 SAAADI. The CDR3 sequence is 14 residues long. CDR3 coding DNA: TGCGCCAGCAGTCTACCCGGAGGGGTGGGTGGCTACACCTTC. This codes for CASSLPGGVGGYTF.

The chain combines TRBV6-5 with TRBJ1-5, with D possibly being TRBD1 (5 bases). V lost 4 bases and J 4 bases, leaving 14 bases between the germline ends. In germline, CDR1 is MNHEY, CDR2 SVGAGI. This CDR3 has 15 residues. Written as DNA, the CDR3 is TGTGCCAGCAGTTCTTCCGGGACCCCTAATCAGCCCCAGCATTTT. Its protein product is CASSSSGTPNQPQHF.

The V gene is TRBV18, the J gene TRBJ1-2, with 7 nucleotides matching TRBD1. CDR3 size: 13 residues. Germline CDR1 is KGHSH and CDR2 is LQKENI. Losses at the gene ends were 3 bases for V and 8 bases for J; bases not matched to a gene: 6. Here the CDR3 reads CASSPTGRQGYTF. The CDR3 DNA sequence: TGTGCCAGCTCACCGACAGGGCGCCAAGGCTACACCTTC.

V usage is TRBV7-2 and J usage is TRBJ1-2, with a tentative D call TRBD1 (5 bases). CDR1 and CDR2 (germline): SGHTA, FQGNSA. This CDR3 has 14 amino acids. V lost 2 bases to trimming and J lost 5 bases, with 12 bases between them. The chain's CDR3 is CASSLSRDLYGYTF. The CDR3 bases are TGTGCCAGCAGCTTATCCCGGGACTTGTATGGCTACACCTTC.

This clone was counted once. This chain connects TRBV5-1 to TRBJ2-7; weak D call: TRBD1 (6 bases). V lost 2 bases, J lost 5 bases, and 14 bases lay in between. Per germline, CDR1 SGHRS and CDR2 YFSETQ. The CDR3 extends over 14 amino acids. Here the CDR3 DNA reads TGCGCCAGCAGCTTTGGGCAGGGGTTTAACGAGCAGTACTTC. Translating gives CASSFGQGFNEQYF.

The V call is TRBV4-3, the J call TRBJ2-3, with TRBD2 identical over 8 bases. With V trimmed by 4 bases and J by 4 bases, 4 bases remained unmatched. The CDR3 runs 14 residues. The germline CDR1 and CDR2 sequences are LGHNA and YSLEER. CDR3 loop: CASSPGGDADTQYF. The CDR3 DNA follows: TGCGCCAGCAGCCCGGGGGGGGACGCAGATACGCAGTATTTT.

This clone was picked up one time. The rearrangement joins TRBV6-5 to TRBJ1-2; D is undetermined. Germline V lookup: CDR1 MNHEY, CDR2 SVGAGI. V lost 5 bases and J lost 7, with 20 bases in between. The CDR3 runs 15 residues. CDR3 region: CASSRQIRGIAGYTF. CDR3 DNA sequence: TGTGCCAGCAGTCGCCAGATTCGAGGTATAGCTGGCTACACCTTC.

This clone was detected once. The gene calls are TRBV5-1 and TRBJ1-1; D gene uncertain. The germline CDR1 and CDR2 sequences are SGHRS and YFSETQ. With 1 base removed from V and 5 bases from J, the gap between germline ends came to 9 bases. The CDR3 loop spans 13 amino acids. For the CDR3, the DNA is TGCGCCAGCAGCTTGACCCTCGTGACTGAAGCTTTCTTT. It specifies CASSLTLVTEAFF.

The rearrangement uses TRBV7-2 and TRBJ2-1, with D perhaps TRBD2 (5 bases). This CDR3 is built from 12 residues. V was cut by 4 bases and J by 7 bases, with 8 bases left in between. CDR1 is SGHTA, CDR2 FQGNSA, per germline. The CDR3 DNA reads TGTGCCAGCAGCTCGCGGGTAAATGAGCAGTTCTTC. Translating gives CASSSRVNEQFF.

The V call is TRBV5-1, the J call TRBJ2-1; tentatively, D is TRBD2 (5 bases). The germline V gene encodes CDR1 SGHRS and CDR2 YFSETQ. The CDR3 has 12 amino acids. V lost 4 bases to trimming and J lost 10 bases, with 12 bases between them. Written as DNA, the CDR3 is TGCGCCAGCAGCCCCGGATCGGGGGAGCAGTTCTTC. Translation: CASSPGSGEQFF.

This chain links TRBV9 with TRBJ1-3; D is unresolved. Between the trimmed V and J ends, which lost 0 bases and 0 bases, there was a span of 7 bases. The CDR3 has 15 residues. Germline V gene lookup returns CDR1 SGDLS and CDR2 YYNGEE. CDR3 protein: CASSVERLSGNTIYF. The CDR3 DNA is TGTGCCAGCAGCGTAGAACGGCTCTCTGGAAACACCATATATTTT.

This chain connects TRBV18 to TRBJ2-5; 14 bases align to TRBD2. In germline, CDR1 is KGHSH, CDR2 LQKENI. The J segment lost 2 bases and the V segment lost 6 bases, leaving 8 bases of the junction unmatched. This CDR3 has 17 residues. DNA of the CDR3: TGTGCCAGCTCCGGGACTAGCGGGGGCAAATCACAAGAGACCCAGTACTTC. Its protein product is CASSGTSGGKSQETQYF. Combining the CDR3 with reference TRBV18 and TRBJ2-5 gives the whole variable domain NAGVMQNPRHLVRRRGQEARLRCSPMKGHSHVYWYRQLPEEGLKFMVYLQKENIIDESGMPKERFSAEFPKEGPSILRIQQVVRGDSAAYFCASSGTSGGKSQETQYFGPGTRLLVL.

The rearrangement links TRBV14 to TRBJ1-1; perhaps TRBD1 as D (6 bases). Germline CDR1 SGHDN, CDR2 FVKESK. The CDR3 is 14 residues long. The germline V and J ends were trimmed by 7 bases and 5 bases, with 17 bases remaining between them. For the CDR3, the DNA is TGTGCCAGCACCAGACAGGATCTGGGGACTGAAGCTTTCTTT. Encoded protein: CASTRQDLGTEAFF.

The chain has TRBV16 and TRBJ1-1; D is perhaps TRBD1 (5 bases). Germline CDR1 reads KGHSY; CDR2 reads FQNENV. The CDR3 is 16 amino acids. Trimming removed 6 bases from V and 0 bases from J, with 17 bases in between. DNA for the CDR3: TGTGCCAGCAGTTCTGCAGCGGGGACGGTGAACACTGAAGCTTTCTTT. It yields the protein CASSSAAGTVNTEAFF. The entire variable domain, with the rest obtained from reference TRBV16 and TRBJ1-1, is as follows: GEEVAQTPKHLVRGEGQKAKLYCAPIKGHSYVFWYQQVLKNEFKFLISFQNENVFDETGMPKERFSAKCLPNSPCSLEIQATKLEDSAVYFCASSSAAGTVNTEAFFGQGTRLTVV.

This sequence joins TRBV7-9 and TRBJ2-1; D remains ambiguous. CDR1 and CDR2 from the germline V gene are SEHNR and FQNEAQ (reference sequence). Between the trimmed V and J ends, which lost 11 bases and 7 bases, there was a span of 24 bases. The CDR3 runs 15 residues. CDR3 amino acids: CASRPPFRAGNEQFF. The CDR3 DNA follows: TGTGCCTCCCGACCCCCTTTCCGAGCTGGGAATGAGCAGTTCTTC.

This sequence joins TRBV6-1 and TRBJ2-3, with D possibly TRBD2 on 5 matching bases. Per the germline V gene, CDR1 is MNHNS and CDR2 is SASEGT. The germline V and J ends were trimmed by 2 bases and 5 bases, with 17 bases remaining between them. CDR3 length equals 16 residues. CDR3 nucleotide sequence: TGTGCCAGCAGTGAAAGGTTCCGGGCAGGAGGAGATACGCAGTATTTT. Translated: CASSERFRAGGDTQYF.

V is TRBV2 and J is TRBJ1-1; D is undetermined. The CDR3 extends over 13 amino acids. The V gene's germline CDR1 is SNHLY and CDR2 FYNNEI. Trimming took off 2 bases at V and 5 bases at J, with 9 bases between the two ends. CDR3 sequence: CASSERERTEAFF. As DNA, the CDR3 is TGTGCCAGCAGTGAAAGGGAGAGGACTGAAGCTTTCTTT.